Listed below are T cell receptor beta chains from one sample, sequenced in a study of T cells in Graves' hyperthyroidism and ophthalmopathy. MiXCR, applied by TCRdb to the multiplex PCR reads, yields one record per CDR3 protein. The repertoire consists of 94,000 or so distinct CDR3 sequences, with 51% occurring once and the leading ten covering 25% to 30%. Material for sequencing was blood. The receptor set was obtained from a woman aged 40 to 50 with Graves' hyperthyroidism. Both conserved end residues are part of each CDR3. The D gene is left open where the match is weak. Part of the rows lack a size; the others show once, few, many or a class for expanded clones.

cdr3_aa: CAISNRQNTEAFF
cdr3_nt: TGTGCCATCAGTAATAGACAGAACACTGAAGCTTTCTTT
clone_size: many
j_call: TRBJ1-1
d_call: .
v_call: TRBV10-3

cdr3_aa: CASSRLAGGTYEQYF
cdr3_nt: TGTGCCAGCAGCAGACTAGCTGGGGGTACCTACGAGCAGTACTTC
clone_size: many
j_call: TRBJ2-7
d_call: TRBD2
v_call: TRBV6-5

cdr3_aa: CASSQESVGVGETQYF
cdr3_nt: TGCGCCAGCAGCCAAGAGTCGGTGGGGGTAGGGGAGACCCAGTACTTC
clone_size: once
j_call: TRBJ2-5
d_call: .
v_call: TRBV4-1

cdr3_aa: CASRKLRTGSHEQYF
cdr3_nt: TGTGCCAGCAGGAAACTAAGGACAGGGAGCCACGAGCAGTACTTC
clone_size: .
j_call: TRBJ2-7
d_call: TRBD1
v_call: TRBV28

cdr3_aa: CSVGPGVNVLTF
cdr3_nt: TGCAGCGTGGGGCCGGGGGTCAACGTCCTGACTTTC
clone_size: .
j_call: TRBJ2-6
d_call: .
v_call: TRBV29-1

cdr3_aa: CASSLRGETQYF
cdr3_nt: TGTGCCAGCAGCCTGCGGGGGGAGACCCAGTACTTC
clone_size: .
j_call: TRBJ2-5
d_call: TRBD2
v_call: TRBV29-1

cdr3_aa: CSSGTNRRNSPLHF
cdr3_nt: TGCAGTTCGGGGACCAACAGAAGGAATTCACCCCTCCACTTT
clone_size: many
j_call: TRBJ1-6
d_call: .
v_call: TRBV20-1

cdr3_aa: CSQDWGYQETQYF
cdr3_nt: TGCAGCCAAGATTGGGGGTACCAAGAGACCCAGTACTTC
clone_size: once
j_call: TRBJ2-5
d_call: .
v_call: TRBV29-1

cdr3_aa: CVIQTGGESPLHF
cdr3_nt: TGTGTCATTCAAACAGGGGGCGAATCACCCCTCCACTTT
clone_size: .
j_call: TRBJ1-6
d_call: TRBD1
v_call: TRBV10-3

cdr3_aa: CASSIMHLTYEQYF
cdr3_nt: TGTGCCAGTAGTATCATGCACCTCACCTACGAGCAGTACTTC
clone_size: many
j_call: TRBJ2-7
d_call: .
v_call: TRBV19

cdr3_aa: CASSGGRGEKLFF
cdr3_nt: TGTGCCAGCAGCGGAGGTCGGGGTGAAAAACTGTTTTTT
clone_size: many
j_call: TRBJ1-4
d_call: .
v_call: TRBV7-9

cdr3_aa: CASSQEQAGAGETQYF
cdr3_nt: TGCGCCAGCAGCCAAGAACAGGCAGGGGCGGGAGAGACCCAGTACTTC
clone_size: .
j_call: TRBJ2-5
d_call: .
v_call: TRBV7-2

cdr3_aa: CSAKDSNTEAFF
cdr3_nt: TGCAGTGCTAAGGACAGTAACACTGAAGCTTTCTTT
clone_size: .
j_call: TRBJ1-1
d_call: .
v_call: TRBV20-1

cdr3_aa: CASSSQGDRVAFF
cdr3_nt: TGTGCCAGCAGCTCTCAGGGGGACAGGGTGGCTTTCTTT
clone_size: .
j_call: TRBJ1-1
d_call: TRBD1
v_call: TRBV7-3

cdr3_aa: CASSSGQGGDEQYF
cdr3_nt: TGTGCCAGCAGCTCGGGACAGGGGGGCGACGAGCAGTACTTC
clone_size: .
j_call: TRBJ2-7
d_call: TRBD1
v_call: TRBV7-9

cdr3_aa: CASSLREMMTQYF
cdr3_nt: TGTGCCAGCAGCTTAAGGGAGATGATGACCCAGTACTTC
clone_size: .
j_call: TRBJ2-5
d_call: .
v_call: TRBV7-9

cdr3_aa: CASSLNTGHKRGSPLHF
cdr3_nt: TGTGCCAGCAGTTTAAATACGGGACACAAAAGAGGTTCACCCCTCCACTTT
clone_size: .
j_call: TRBJ1-6
d_call: .
v_call: TRBV5-5

cdr3_aa: CASSLDFGWETQYF
cdr3_nt: TGTGCCAGCAGCTTAGACTTCGGGTGGGAGACCCAGTACTTC
clone_size: .
j_call: TRBJ2-5
d_call: .
v_call: TRBV7-2

cdr3_aa: CASSLSPAGSYEQYF
cdr3_nt: TGTGCCAGCAGTTTGTCCCCAGCGGGATCCTACGAGCAGTACTTC
clone_size: many
j_call: TRBJ2-7
d_call: TRBD2
v_call: TRBV12-3/TRBV12-4

cdr3_aa: CASSRDQRSSGANVLTF
cdr3_nt: TGTGCCAGCAGCCGGGACCAGAGAAGCTCTGGGGCCAACGTCCTGACTTTC
clone_size: many
j_call: TRBJ2-6
d_call: .
v_call: TRBV6-1

cdr3_aa: CASSWGQGGSSYEQCF
cdr3_nt: TGTGCCAGCAGCTGGGGACAGGGAGGAAGCTCCTACGAGCAGTGCTTC
clone_size: .
j_call: TRBJ2-7
d_call: TRBD1
v_call: TRBV7-8

cdr3_aa: CASSSGLGGYEQYF
cdr3_nt: TGTGCCAGCAGCTCGGGACTCGGAGGCTACGAGCAGTACTTC
clone_size: many
j_call: TRBJ2-7
d_call: .
v_call: TRBV2

cdr3_aa: CSARDPGQGYQPQHF
cdr3_nt: TGCAGTGCTAGAGATCCGGGACAGGGATATCAGCCCCAGCATTTT
clone_size: many
j_call: TRBJ1-5
d_call: TRBD1
v_call: TRBV20-1

cdr3_aa: CATSREPQGRGETQYF
cdr3_nt: TGTGCCACCAGCAGAGAACCACAGGGGAGGGGAGAGACCCAGTACTTC
clone_size: .
j_call: TRBJ2-5
d_call: .
v_call: TRBV15

cdr3_aa: CASSLTVSYGYTF
cdr3_nt: TGTGCCAGCAGCCTTACCGTATCCTATGGCTACACCTTC
clone_size: many
j_call: TRBJ1-2
d_call: .
v_call: TRBV7-2

cdr3_aa: CASSSYSSSYEQYF
cdr3_nt: TGTGCCAGCAGCTCCTATAGCAGCTCCTACGAGCAGTACTTC
clone_size: many
j_call: TRBJ2-7
d_call: .
v_call: TRBV7-2

cdr3_aa: CASSLEMTGELFF
cdr3_nt: TGTGCCAGCAGCTTAGAAATGACCGGGGAGCTGTTTTTT
clone_size: many
j_call: TRBJ2-2
d_call: .
v_call: TRBV7-2

cdr3_aa: CASSPGTGGACGYTF
cdr3_nt: TGTGCCAGCAGCCCCGGGACAGGGGGCGCCTGTGGCTACACCTTC
clone_size: once
j_call: TRBJ1-2
d_call: TRBD1
v_call: TRBV7-2

cdr3_aa: CASRYQGNQPQHF
cdr3_nt: TGTGCCAGCAGATATCAGGGGAATCAGCCCCAGCATTTT
clone_size: many
j_call: TRBJ1-5
d_call: .
v_call: TRBV7-2

cdr3_aa: CASSARGREAFF
cdr3_nt: TGTGCCAGCAGCGCTAGAGGTAGGGAAGCTTTCTTT
clone_size: many
j_call: TRBJ1-1
d_call: .
v_call: TRBV9

cdr3_aa: CASSFSGASSYEQYF
cdr3_nt: TGTGCCAGCAGCTTTAGCGGGGCTAGCTCCTACGAGCAGTACTTC
clone_size: many
j_call: TRBJ2-7
d_call: TRBD2
v_call: TRBV7-2

cdr3_aa: CASSRTGAGNSPLHF
cdr3_nt: TGTGCCAGCTCACGGACAGGGGCCGGTAATTCACCCCTCCACTTT
clone_size: many
j_call: TRBJ1-6
d_call: TRBD1
v_call: TRBV14

cdr3_aa: CASSGDTYQETQHF
cdr3_nt: TGCGCCAGCAGCGGCGATACCTACCAAGAGACCCAGCATTTT
clone_size: .
j_call: TRBJ1-5
d_call: .
v_call: TRBV5-1

cdr3_aa: CASSEGRVGQPQHF
cdr3_nt: TGTGCCAGCAGTGAAGGAAGGGTGGGACAGCCCCAGCATTTT
clone_size: .
j_call: TRBJ1-5
d_call: .
v_call: TRBV2

cdr3_aa: CASSLAGGHGSPLHF
cdr3_nt: TGTGCCAGCAGTTTGGCGGGAGGACATGGCTCACCCCTCCACTTT
clone_size: many
j_call: TRBJ1-6
d_call: .
v_call: TRBV12-3/TRBV12-4